This T cell receptor beta chain was captured in a study of T cells in localized non-small cell lung cancer. The trim removed 1 base at V and 5 bases at J, leaving 2 bases unmatched. The CDR3 is 14 residues long. CDR1 and CDR2 (germline): SGHTA, FQGNSA. Findings of the study overall: A denser population of T cells in blood accompanied longer overall survival. Among the top 100 tumor clones, a median about 59 appeared in adjacent lung.

Assay: immunoSEQ multiplex PCR; the TCRdb copy retains only in-frame clones and omits some. Among about 25,000 clones listed, approximately 92% were seen once. As for this clone: Its antigen remains unknown.

The TCR sequence derives from a man aged 35-69 years with stage III squamous cell lung carcinoma. Sequencing used peripheral blood, obtained before any cancer treatment. The chain is built from TRBV7-2 and TRBJ1-2; TRBD1 agrees at 9 bases. CDR3 bases: TGTGCCAGCAGCTTAGGTGGGACAGGGTATGGCTACACCTTC. Amino acid sequence: CASSLGGTGYGYTF.